This T cell receptor (beta chain) emerged from a study of identical twins. TCRdb recomputed calls from the 5' RACE reads with MiXCR, one row per CDR3 protein. The sample contains 200,000 or so distinct CDR3 sequences, around 15% of which appear only once. Germline V gene lookup returns CDR1 SGHRS and CDR2 YFSETQ. The CDR3 is made up of 15 amino acids. Trimming took off 4 bases at V and 5 bases at J, with 19 bases between the two ends. A few counts support this clonotype. This same sample was also taken into another study, of T cells expressing NK-cell markers. As reported in that work: Sequencing covered eight donors, seven HCMV-seropositive and one seronegative. In several experiments, sorting was restricted to alpha-beta TCR T cells by an anti-gamma-delta TCR antibody.

The gene calls are TRBV5-1 and TRBJ2-7; the D call may be TRBD1 or TRBD2 (6 bases each). The sequence derives from a woman aged 18-30 years in good health. The sequenced sample consisted of CD8+ T cells sorted from blood. The DNA for the CDR3 is TGCGCCAGCAGCGACCGCGGGAAGGGGGACCACGAGCAGTACTTC. Its translation is CASSDRGKGDHEQYF. The entire variable domain, with the rest obtained from reference TRBV5-1 and TRBJ2-7, is as follows: KAGVTQTPRYLIKTRGQQVTLSCSPISGHRSVSWYQQTPGQGLQFLFEYFSETQRNKGNFPGRFSGRQFSNSRSEMNVSTLELGDSALYLCASSDRGKGDHEQYFGPGTRLTVT.